This T cell receptor (beta chain) was obtained from a study of tumor-infiltrating lymphocytes in primary liver carcinoma. In regard to this clonotype: Its antigen is currently unknown. One junction end disagrees with the germline gene, perhaps due to a read error.

Unsorted whole blood supplied the blood RNA, and germline DNA was isolated too. The CDR3 runs 13 residues. In germline, CDR1 is SGHDN, CDR2 FVKESK. Starting material of 400 to 600 ng total RNA yielded TCR beta cDNA via a constant-region primer. Amplification in three nested multiplex PCR rounds with slightly modified ARM-PCR gave rise to TCR beta libraries. The first two PCR rounds used TRBV1-TRBV30 forward primers with a C-beta reverse primer, around 10 cycles each. TCRdb reprocessed the multiplex PCR reads with MiXCR, giving one entry per CDR3 protein. The profile covers 310,000 or so distinct CDR3 sequences, with roughly two thirds appearing a single time and about 6% taken by the ten largest. Study-wide results and caveats: Pairs of tumor regions overlapped more than tumor-adjacent and tumor-blood pairs did.

The source of this sequence is a man aged 35 to 55 with primary liver carcinoma and hepatitis B virus infection. The gene calls are TRBV14 and TRBJ2-7; tentatively, D is TRBD2 (5 bases). The sequenced sample consisted of peripheral blood. The CDR3, as DNA: TGTGCCAACAGCACCGGGAACTCCTACGAGCAGTACTTC. Translation: CANSTGNSYEQYF.